Sequencing of this T cell receptor (beta chain) was carried out in a study of glioma-infiltrating T cells after dendritic cell vaccination. Study summary: Samples are from glioblastoma patients in Phase I and II dendritic cell vaccine trials. At biweekly intervals, patients got three intradermal dendritic cell vaccine injections.

The immunoSEQ assay amplified TCRB CDR3 from up to roughly 2 ug DNA. Method: immunoSEQ multiplex PCR; TCRdb's copy keeps in-frame clones and lacks some. This table has under 75,000 clones, under 90% appearing once. Described time point: after dendritic cell vaccination, including at tumor progression/relapse. There are 17 residues in the CDR3. Germline V lookup: CDR1 SNHLY, CDR2 FYNNEI. The V gene end was trimmed by 3 bases and the J gene end by 8 bases; junction bases not matched to a gene: 14. This clone was found once. The receptor was derived from a human donor with glioblastoma. The rearrangement joins TRBV2 to TRBJ1-2; TRBD1 agrees at 11 bases. The sequences come from blood, collected after dendritic cell vaccination. CDR3 amino acids: CASSEDRGRYVIWGYTF. In DNA form, the CDR3 reads TGTGCCAGCAGTGAGGACAGGGGGCGATACGTCATCTGGGGCTACACCTTC.